This entry concerns a single T cell receptor (beta chain). Its antigen remains unknown. The CDR3 loop spans 15 amino acids. Germline V CDR1 and CDR2: SGHRS, YFSETQ. Trimming removed 3 bases at V and 2 bases at J, with 11 bases between. The donors were part of the roughly 120-subject validation cohort, which stood apart from the approximately 630-subject first cohort. This record belongs to a study of cytomegalovirus exposure and HLA in healthy donors. Study results and caveats: The authors enumerated 150 to 200 TCR beta chains as linked to cytomegalovirus. In a later analysis, first-cohort TCR clusters were found to tend to co-occur in the 100 to 150 validation repertoires. Specific recognition of CMV antigens was confirmed in vitro for a few chains (all CMV-associated).

The method was immunoSEQ multiplex PCR; TCRdb's version includes in-frame clones alone and lacks a portion of them. The repertoire holds fewer than 120,000 clones, with around 87% as singletons. Sequenced sample: PBMCs. This receptor was taken from a woman in her 30s in good health and CMV-seropositive. V usage is TRBV5-1 and J usage is TRBJ1-4; D is undetermined. The CDR3 DNA is TGCGCCAGCAGCTCACGGGCGGGGACTAATGAAAAACTGTTTTTT. It is translated as CASSSRAGTNEKLFF. Variable domain in full (rest from reference TRBV5-1 and TRBJ1-4): KAGVTQTPRYLIKTRGQQVTLSCSPISGHRSVSWYQQTPGQGLQFLFEYFSETQRNKGNFPGRFSGRQFSNSRSEMNVSTLELGDSALYLCASSSRAGTNEKLFFGSGTQLSVL.